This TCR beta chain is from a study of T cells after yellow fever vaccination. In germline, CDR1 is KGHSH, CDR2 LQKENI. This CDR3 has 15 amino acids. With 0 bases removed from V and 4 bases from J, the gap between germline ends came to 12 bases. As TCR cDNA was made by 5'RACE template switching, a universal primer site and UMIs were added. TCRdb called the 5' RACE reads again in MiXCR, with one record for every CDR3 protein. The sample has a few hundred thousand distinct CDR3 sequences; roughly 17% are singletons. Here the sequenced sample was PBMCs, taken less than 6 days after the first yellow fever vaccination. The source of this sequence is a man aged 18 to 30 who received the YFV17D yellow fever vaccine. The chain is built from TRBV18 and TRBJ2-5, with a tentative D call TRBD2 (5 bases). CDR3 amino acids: CASSPPGRIGETQYF. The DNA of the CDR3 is TGTGCCAGCTCACCACCAGGGAGAATCGGAGAGACCCAGTACTTC.